The entry below gives a single T cell receptor beta chain sequence along with its context. From the 5' RACE reads, TCRdb lists one entry per CDR3 protein and no DNA. This sample's table has under 500,000 distinct CDR3 sequences. The sample comes from a study of T cells expressing NK-cell markers. This sequence originates from a woman aged 18 to 75 in good health. The sequenced sample was blood T cells: a sorted CD56 or NKG2C T cell subset, CD4+ or CD8+ T cells, or bulk PBMC T cells (not recorded which).

The CDR3 loop reads CASSPLADSSYEQYF. The chain combines TRBV18 with TRBJ2-7; the TCRdb call, TRBD2, lacks DNA for checking. This CDR3 has 15 residues. The germline V gene encodes CDR1 KGHSH and CDR2 LQKENI. Using reference TRBV18 and TRBJ2-7 for the parts outside the CDR3, the full variable domain is NAGVMQNPRHLVRRRGQEARLRCSPMKGHSHVYWYRQLPEEGLKFMVYLQKENIIDESGMPKERFSAEFPKEGPSILRIQQVVRGDSAAYFCASSPLADSSYEQYFGPGTRLTVT.